Here is one T cell receptor (beta chain) with its context. Its antigen is not identified. Treatment noted: roughly 11-day PBMC culture with coronavirus spike peptide pools or control peptides (ViraFEST assay). The source of the sample is a study of vaccination and CD4 T cells after COVID-19. Sequencing of cultured CD4+ T cell DNA used the Oncomine TCR Beta short-read assay. TCRdb reprocessed the PCR reads with MiXCR, giving one entry per CDR3 protein. The table lists fewer than 15,000 distinct CDR3 sequences, around 40% of them singletons, with more than 9% in the top ten. Germline CDR1 MNHEY, CDR2 SVGAGI. This CDR3 is built from 17 residues. The junction had 5 bases not matched to a gene; V was cut back by 2 bases and J by 1 base.

The chain joins TRBV6-5 to TRBJ2-3; 11 bases fit TRBD2. The sequence came from a human donor who had recovered from COVID-19. Sample: CD4+ T cells from blood, cultured in vitro. The CDR3 is CASSYDGTSGRTDTQYF. The DNA of the CDR3 is TGTGCCAGCAGTTACGACGGGACTAGCGGACGCACAGATACGCAGTATTTT.